The T cell receptor (beta chain) under discussion was sequenced for a study of T cell responses to AZD1222 COVID-19 vaccine. Sequencing used immunoSEQ multiplex PCR; TCRdb keeps in-frame clones, though not all of them. Counted here are about 180,000 clones, roughly 91% occurring once; the ten biggest clones make up 1.5% to 2%. Study results and caveats: Nearly half of the spike-specific TCRs reportedly recognize variant regions that carry no mutations.

A remark on this clone: Its antigen is not known.

Germline CDR1 SGDLS, CDR2 YYNGEE. After removal of 0 bases from V and 5 bases from J, the junction contained 5 bases not matched to a gene. The CDR3 consists of 15 residues. The receptor was isolated from an adult in good health. The chain uses TRBV9 and TRBJ1-1; TRBD1 matches 9 bases. The material was peripheral blood, obtained on day 0 of AZD1222 vaccination. The CDR3 loop reads CASSVGDRDFTEAFF. The CDR3 bases are TGTGCCAGCAGCGTAGGGGACAGGGATTTTACTGAAGCTTTCTTT.